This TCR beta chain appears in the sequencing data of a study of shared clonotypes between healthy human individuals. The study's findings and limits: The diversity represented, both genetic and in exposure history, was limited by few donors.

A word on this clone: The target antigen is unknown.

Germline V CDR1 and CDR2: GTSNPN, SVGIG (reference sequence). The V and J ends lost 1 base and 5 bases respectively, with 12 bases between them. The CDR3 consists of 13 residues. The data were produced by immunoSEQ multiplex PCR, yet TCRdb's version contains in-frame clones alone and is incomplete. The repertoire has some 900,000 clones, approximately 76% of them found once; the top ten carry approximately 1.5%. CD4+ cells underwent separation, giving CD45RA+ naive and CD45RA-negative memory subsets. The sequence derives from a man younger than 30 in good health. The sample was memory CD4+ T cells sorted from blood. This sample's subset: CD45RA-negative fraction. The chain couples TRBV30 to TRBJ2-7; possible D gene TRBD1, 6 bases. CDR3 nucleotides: TGTGCCTGGAGTGATCTGGGGGCAAACGAGCAGTACTTC. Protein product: CAWSDLGANEQYF. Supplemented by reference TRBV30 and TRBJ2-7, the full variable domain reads SQTIHQWPATLVQPVGSPLSLECTVEGTSNPNLYWYRQAAGRGLQLLFYSVGIGQISSEVPQNLSASRPQDRQFILSSKKLLLSDSGFYLCAWSDLGANEQYFGPGTRLTVT.